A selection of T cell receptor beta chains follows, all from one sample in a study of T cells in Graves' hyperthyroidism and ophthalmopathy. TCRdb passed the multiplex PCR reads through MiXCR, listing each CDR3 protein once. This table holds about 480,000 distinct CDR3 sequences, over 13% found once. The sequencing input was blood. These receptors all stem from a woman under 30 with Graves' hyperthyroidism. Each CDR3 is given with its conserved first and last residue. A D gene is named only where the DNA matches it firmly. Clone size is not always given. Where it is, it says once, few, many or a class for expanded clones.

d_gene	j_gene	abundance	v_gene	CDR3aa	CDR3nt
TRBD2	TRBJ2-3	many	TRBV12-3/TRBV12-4	CASRALAGPTDTQYF	TGTGCCAGCAGGGCACTAGCGGGACCCACAGATACGCAGTATTTT
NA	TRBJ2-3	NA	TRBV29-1	CSVSVGGSDTQYF	TGCAGCGTTTCCGTAGGGGGTTCAGATACGCAGTATTTT
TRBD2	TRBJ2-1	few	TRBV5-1	CASSWGTSGSNEQFF	TGCGCCAGCAGCTGGGGGACTAGCGGGAGTAATGAGCAGTTCTTC
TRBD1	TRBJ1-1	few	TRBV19	CASSIPWTGVNTEAFF	TGTGCCAGTAGTATTCCCTGGACAGGGGTGAACACTGAAGCTTTCTTT
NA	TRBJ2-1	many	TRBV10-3	CAISDREYNEQFF	TGTGCCATCAGTGACCGGGAGTACAATGAGCAGTTCTTC
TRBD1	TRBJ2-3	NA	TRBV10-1	CASSELASGTGLGADTQYF	TGCGCCAGCAGTGAGCTAGCATCCGGGACAGGGCTCGGTGCAGATACGCAGTATTTT
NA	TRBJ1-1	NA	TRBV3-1	CASSSASTEAFF	TGTGCCAGCAGCTCGGCCTCCACTGAAGCTTTCTTT
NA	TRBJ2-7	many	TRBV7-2	CASSFSTRSYEQYF	TGTGCCAGCAGCTTTTCTACTCGTTCCTACGAGCAGTACTTC
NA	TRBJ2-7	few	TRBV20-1	CSARRPSTSYEQYF	TGCAGTGCTAGACGGCCTAGTACATCCTACGAGCAGTACTTC
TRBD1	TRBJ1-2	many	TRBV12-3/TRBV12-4	CASRQTGINYGYTF	TGTGCCAGCAGACAGACAGGGATTAACTATGGCTACACCTTC
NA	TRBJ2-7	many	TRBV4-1	CASSQDFIEQYF	TGCGCCAGCAGCCAAGATTTTATCGAGCAGTACTTC
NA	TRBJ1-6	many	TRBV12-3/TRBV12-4	CASRLQNGDSPLHF	TGTGCCAGCAGGTTACAGAACGGGGATTCACCCCTCCACTTT
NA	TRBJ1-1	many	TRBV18	CASSLGSSGGIEAFF	TGTGCCAGCTCATTGGGGAGTTCTGGGGGCATTGAAGCTTTCTTT
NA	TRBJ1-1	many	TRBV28	CASSSQPNTEAFF	TGTGCCAGCAGTTCCCAACCGAACACTGAAGCTTTCTTT
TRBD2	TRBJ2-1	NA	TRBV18	CASSPLTSRLSSYNEQFF	TGTGCCAGCTCACCATTGACTAGCCGGTTGAGCTCCTACAATGAGCAGTTCTTC
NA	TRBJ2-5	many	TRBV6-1	CASSYGGQETQYF	TGTGCCAGCAGTTATGGAGGGCAAGAGACCCAGTACTTC
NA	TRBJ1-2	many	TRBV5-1	CASSLVSDGYTF	TGCGCCAGCAGCTTGGTTTCAGATGGCTACACCTTC
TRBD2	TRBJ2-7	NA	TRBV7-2	CASSLAGAGENEQYF	TGTGCCAGCAGCTTAGCGGGAGCGGGAGAAAACGAGCAGTACTTC
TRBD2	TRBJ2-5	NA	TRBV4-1	CASSQDSGSIGEETQYF	TGCGCCAGCAGCCAAGATAGCGGGAGTATTGGAGAAGAGACCCAGTACTTC
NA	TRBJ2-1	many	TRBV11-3	CASSFGLEGTEQFF	TGTGCCAGCAGCTTCGGTCTGGAGGGCACCGAGCAGTTCTTC
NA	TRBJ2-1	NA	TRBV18	CAGSPQASNRNEQFF	TGTGCCGGCTCACCACAGGCCAGCAATAGGAATGAGCAGTTCTTC
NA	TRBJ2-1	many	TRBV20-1	CSARDLSRDYNEQFF	TGCAGTGCTAGAGATTTATCCAGGGACTACAATGAGCAGTTCTTC
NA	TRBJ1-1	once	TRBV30	CAWSGNNEAFF	TGTGCCTGGTCGGGGAACAATGAAGCTTTCTTT
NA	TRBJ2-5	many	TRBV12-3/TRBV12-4	CASSLGPPETQYF	TGTGCCAGCAGCTTGGGTCCACCAGAGACCCAGTACTTC
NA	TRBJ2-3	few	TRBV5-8	CASSLSQEVDTQYF	TGTGCCAGCAGCTTGTCCCAGGAAGTGGATACGCAGTATTTT
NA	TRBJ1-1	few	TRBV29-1	CSVGKGSATEAFF	TGCAGCGTTGGTAAGGGTTCGGCCACTGAAGCTTTCTTT
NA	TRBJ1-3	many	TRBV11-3	CASRPAGNTIYF	TGTGCCAGCAGGCCCGCTGGAAACACCATATATTTT
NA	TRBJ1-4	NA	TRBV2	CASNPLTNEKLFF	TGTGCCAGCAATCCACTAACTAATGAAAAACTGTTTTTT
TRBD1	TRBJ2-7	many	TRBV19	CASSIKWFSLGQSYEQYF	TGTGCCAGTAGTATCAAGTGGTTCTCCTTGGGACAGTCCTACGAGCAGTACTTC
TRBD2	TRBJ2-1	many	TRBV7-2	CASSLGPAGGVEQFF	TGTGCCAGCAGCTTAGGCCCAGCGGGAGGGGTTGAGCAGTTCTTC
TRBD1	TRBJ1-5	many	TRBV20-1	CSARTAGTGGNQPQHF	TGCAGTGCTAGGACAGCTGGGACAGGGGGAAATCAGCCCCAGCATTTT
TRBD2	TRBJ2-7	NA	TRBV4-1	CASSQPTPSGRLPYEQYF	TGCGCCAGCAGCCAGCCGACTCCTAGCGGGAGGCTCCCCTACGAGCAGTACTTC
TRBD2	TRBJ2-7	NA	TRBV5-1	CASNPLPQTSGTHEQYF	TGCGCCAGCAACCCTCTACCCCAGACTAGCGGCACCCACGAGCAGTACTTC
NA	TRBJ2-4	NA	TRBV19	CASSIGSLIAKNIQYF	TGTGCCAGTAGTATAGGTAGTCTTATAGCCAAAAACATTCAGTACTTC
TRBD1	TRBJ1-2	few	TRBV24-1	CATADRADGYTF	TGTGCCACCGCCGACAGGGCGGATGGCTACACCTTC
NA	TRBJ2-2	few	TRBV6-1	CATINPGMRVSGELFF	TGTGCCACCATTAACCCGGGGATGAGGGTATCCGGGGAGCTGTTTTTT
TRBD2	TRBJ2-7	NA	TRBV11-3	CASSLGLAGDYEQYF	TGTGCCAGCAGCTTAGGACTAGCGGGAGATTACGAGCAGTACTTC
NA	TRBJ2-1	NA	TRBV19	CASGPPNLRHNGQFF	TGTGCCAGTGGCCCCCCGAACCTACGCCACAATGGGCAGTTCTTC
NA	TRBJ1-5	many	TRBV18	CASSPLQDQQPQHF	TGTGCCAGCTCACCCCTACAGGATCAGCAGCCCCAGCATTTT
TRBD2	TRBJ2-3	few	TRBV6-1	CASGLAGLVGTQYF	TGTGCCAGCGGACTAGCGGGATTAGTAGGTACGCAGTATTTT